Given below is one T cell receptor (beta chain) in context. CDR1 and CDR2 (germline): SGHRS, YFSETQ. The CDR3 is 15 amino acids. Trimming cost V 6 bases and J 3 bases; bases outside gene matches: 8. The repertoire was sequenced with immunoSEQ multiplex PCR; TCRdb's copy has only in-frame clones and lacks some. The repertoire has over 850,000 clones, approximately 78% of them found once; the top ten carry 0.4% to 0.55%. These data belong to a study of shared clonotypes between healthy human individuals. This clonotype was obtained from a young man in good health. Some clones in this sample may be carry-over from other donors' samples. This chain joins TRBV5-1 and TRBJ2-1; TRBD2 matches 8 bases. The source material was memory CD4+ T cells from PBMCs. Subset of the sample: CD45RA-negative fraction. The CDR3 nucleotides read TGCGCCAGCACCAGAGGGGCGGGAGGCTACAATGAGCAGTTCTTC. Amino acid sequence: CASTRGAGGYNEQFF.